The clone carrying this T cell receptor beta chain showed up just a few times. The data originate from a study of T cells in Graves' hyperthyroidism and ophthalmopathy. In the study overall: Any treatment followed the collection of peripheral blood at initial diagnosis.

The CDR3 is made up of 14 amino acids. Germline V gene data show CDR1 as KGHSH and CDR2 as LQKENI. V shed 3 bases and J shed 6 bases, with 11 bases lying between them. RNA transcripts gave rise to amplified TCR beta CDR3 regions. An initial round of RT-PCR targeting the TCR CDR3 relied on the HTBI primer set. MiXCR was run by TCRdb on the multiplex PCR reads, yielding one entry per CDR3 protein. The sample holds approximately 400,000 distinct CDR3 sequences, approximately 14% seen once. The hyperthyroidism was newly diagnosed and had lasted under 2 months; the patients were aged 18 to 65. Diagnosis rested on symptoms, serum thyroxine and TRAb, thyroid ultrasound, and orbital computed tomography.

Sequenced sample: blood. The source is a woman aged 18-29 years with Graves' hyperthyroidism. The chain combines TRBV18 with TRBJ2-2; D not certain. DNA for the CDR3: TGTGCCAGCTCACCCCGACTTACCCCCGGGGAGCTGTTTTTT. It is translated as CASSPRLTPGELFF.